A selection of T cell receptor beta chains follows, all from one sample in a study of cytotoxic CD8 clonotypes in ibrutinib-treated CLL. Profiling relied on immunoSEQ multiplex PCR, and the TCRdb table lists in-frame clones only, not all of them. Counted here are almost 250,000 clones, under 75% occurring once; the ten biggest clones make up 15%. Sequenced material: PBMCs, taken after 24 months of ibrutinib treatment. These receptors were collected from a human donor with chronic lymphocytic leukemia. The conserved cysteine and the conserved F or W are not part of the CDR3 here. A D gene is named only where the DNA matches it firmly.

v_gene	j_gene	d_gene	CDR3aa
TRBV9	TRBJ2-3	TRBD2	ASSVGIAGGVDTQY
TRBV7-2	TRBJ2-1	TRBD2	ASSLAPAGGPRDEQF
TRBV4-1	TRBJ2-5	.	ASSQDSQTLQETQY
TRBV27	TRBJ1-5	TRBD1	ASSRTGGNQPQH
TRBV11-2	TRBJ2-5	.	ATHFGAAETQY
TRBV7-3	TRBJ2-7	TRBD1	ASSLGQGPSYEQY
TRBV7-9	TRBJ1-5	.	ASSLEVQPQH
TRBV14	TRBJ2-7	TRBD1	ASSPKGAISYEQY
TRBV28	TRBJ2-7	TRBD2	ASSGNLYEQY
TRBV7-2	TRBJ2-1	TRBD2	ASSGTSGKSSYNEQF
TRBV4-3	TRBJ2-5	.	ASSQVSGESGETQY
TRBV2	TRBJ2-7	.	ASSAYSGMGEQY
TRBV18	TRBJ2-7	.	ASSQSYEQY
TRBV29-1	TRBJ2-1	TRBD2	SVAASGYNEQF
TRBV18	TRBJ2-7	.	ASSPMSSYEQY
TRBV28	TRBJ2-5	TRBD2	ASSSPGLDGETQY
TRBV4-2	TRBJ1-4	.	ASSQGIVGGQNEKLF
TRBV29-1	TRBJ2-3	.	SVGGSGTDTQY
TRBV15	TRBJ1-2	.	ATSAGNSYGYT
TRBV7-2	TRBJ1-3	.	ASSLGIAGNGNTIY
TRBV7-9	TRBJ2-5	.	ASSRGTVRGETQY
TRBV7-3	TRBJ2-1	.	ASSLIGGAGEQF
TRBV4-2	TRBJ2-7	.	ASSQGDSAYEQY
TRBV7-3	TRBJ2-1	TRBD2	ASSFGTSGVGQF
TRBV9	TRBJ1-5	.	ASSVGWGANQPQH
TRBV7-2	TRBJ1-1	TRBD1	ASSLEGASTEAF
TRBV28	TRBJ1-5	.	ASTGGGSPQH
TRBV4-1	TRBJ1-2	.	ASSKKEGVSDGYT
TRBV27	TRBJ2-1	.	AAGGVVDNEQF
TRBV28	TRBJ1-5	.	ASSLGSSNQPQH
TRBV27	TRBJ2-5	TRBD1	ASSPWDRVETQY
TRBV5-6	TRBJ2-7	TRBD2	ASSLWEGLAIYEQY
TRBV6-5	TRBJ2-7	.	ASTSQNEQY
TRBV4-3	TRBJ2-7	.	ASSPKRGSEQY
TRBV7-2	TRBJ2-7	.	ASSSYPSYEQY
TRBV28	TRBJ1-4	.	ASSFLKGGSEKLF
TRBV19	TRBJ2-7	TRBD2	ASRSVAGARDEQY
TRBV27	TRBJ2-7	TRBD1	ASSPGPTGAYEQY
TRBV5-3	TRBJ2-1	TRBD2	ARSQPADGPGLTIYNEQF
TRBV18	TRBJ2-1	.	ASSQESSSYNEQF
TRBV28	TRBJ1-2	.	ASSLVSRHGYT
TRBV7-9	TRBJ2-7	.	ASSQAAASYEQY
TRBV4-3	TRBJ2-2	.	ASSQGRTDLGTGELF
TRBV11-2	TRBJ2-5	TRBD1	ASSSGQQETQY
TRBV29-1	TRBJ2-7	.	SVYGQVIPYEQY
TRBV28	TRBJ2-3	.	ASSFGSGGTDTQY
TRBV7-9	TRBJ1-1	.	ASSLLWGTEAF
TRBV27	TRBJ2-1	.	ASFESFPYNEQF
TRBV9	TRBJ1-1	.	ASRDQGGEAF
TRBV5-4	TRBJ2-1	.	ASTRQEPGYNEQF
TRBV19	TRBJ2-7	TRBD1	ASSIGDSSYEQY
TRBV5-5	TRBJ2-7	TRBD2	ASSLSVREFHEQY
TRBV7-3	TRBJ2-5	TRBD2	ASSLGLAAQETQY
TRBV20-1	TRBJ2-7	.	SASPHEQY
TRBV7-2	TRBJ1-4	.	ASSLDTTNEKLF